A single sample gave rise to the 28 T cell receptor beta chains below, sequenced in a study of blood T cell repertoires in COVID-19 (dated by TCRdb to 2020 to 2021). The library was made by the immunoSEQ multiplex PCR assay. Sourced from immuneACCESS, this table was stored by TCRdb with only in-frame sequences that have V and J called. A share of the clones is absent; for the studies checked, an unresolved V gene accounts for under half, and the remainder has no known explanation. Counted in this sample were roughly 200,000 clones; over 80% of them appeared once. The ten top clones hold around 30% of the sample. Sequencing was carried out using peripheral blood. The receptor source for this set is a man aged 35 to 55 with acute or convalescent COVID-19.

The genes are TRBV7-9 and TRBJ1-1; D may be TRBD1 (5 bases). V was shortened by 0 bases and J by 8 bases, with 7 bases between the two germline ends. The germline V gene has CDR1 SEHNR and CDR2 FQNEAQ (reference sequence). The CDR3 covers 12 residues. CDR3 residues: CASSLAQGEAFF. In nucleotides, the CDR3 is TGTGCCAGCAGCTTAGCGCAGGGCGAAGCTTTCTTT.

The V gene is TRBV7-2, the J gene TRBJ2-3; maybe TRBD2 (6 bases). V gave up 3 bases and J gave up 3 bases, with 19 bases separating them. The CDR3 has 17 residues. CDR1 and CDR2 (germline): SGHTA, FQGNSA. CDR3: CASSLFTSSYGTDTQYF. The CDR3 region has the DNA TGTGCCAGCAGCTTGTTTACTAGCTCCTATGGGACAGATACGCAGTATTTT.

The CDR3 spells CASSLYGTDTQYF. The CDR3 DNA is TGTGCCAGCAGTCTCTACGGCACAGATACGCAGTATTTT. The chain couples TRBV6-5 to TRBJ2-3; D is undetermined. The CDR3 covers 13 residues. With 5 bases removed from V and 1 base from J, the gap between germline ends came to 7 bases. Germline V lookup: CDR1 MNHEY, CDR2 SVGAGI.

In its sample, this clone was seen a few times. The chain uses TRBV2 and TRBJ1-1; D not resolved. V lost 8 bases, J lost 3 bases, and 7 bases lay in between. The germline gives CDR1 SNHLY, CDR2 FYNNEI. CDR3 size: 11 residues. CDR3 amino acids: CASGRDTEAFF. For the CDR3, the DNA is TGTGCCAGCGGCCGGGACACTGAAGCTTTCTTT.

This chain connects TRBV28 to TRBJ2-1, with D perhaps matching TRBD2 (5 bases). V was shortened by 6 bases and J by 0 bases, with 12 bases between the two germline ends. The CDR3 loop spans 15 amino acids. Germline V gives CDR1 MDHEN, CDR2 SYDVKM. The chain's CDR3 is CASSVLAPSYNEQFF. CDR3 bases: TGTGCCAGCAGCGTCTTAGCGCCCTCCTACAATGAGCAGTTCTTC. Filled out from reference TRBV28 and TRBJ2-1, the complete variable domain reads DVKVTQSSRYLVKRTGEKVFLECVQDMDHENMFWYRQDPGLGLRLIYFSYDVKMKEKGDIPEGYSVSREKKERFSLILESASTNQTSMYLCASSVLAPSYNEQFFGPGTRLTVL.

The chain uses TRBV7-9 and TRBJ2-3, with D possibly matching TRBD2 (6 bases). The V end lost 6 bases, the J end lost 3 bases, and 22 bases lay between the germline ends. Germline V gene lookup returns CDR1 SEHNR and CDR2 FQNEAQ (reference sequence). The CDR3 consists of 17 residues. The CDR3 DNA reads TGTGCCAGCAGATCAAGAGGGGCAGCCCGGGAGACAGATACGCAGTATTTT. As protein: CASRSRGAARETDTQYF.

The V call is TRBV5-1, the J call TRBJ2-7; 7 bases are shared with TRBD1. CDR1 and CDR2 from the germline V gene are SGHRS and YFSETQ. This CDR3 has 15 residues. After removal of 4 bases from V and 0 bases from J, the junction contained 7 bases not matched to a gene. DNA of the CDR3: TGCGCCAGCAGCACAAGACAGGGAAGCTCCTACGAGCAGTACTTC. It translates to CASSTRQGSSYEQYF.

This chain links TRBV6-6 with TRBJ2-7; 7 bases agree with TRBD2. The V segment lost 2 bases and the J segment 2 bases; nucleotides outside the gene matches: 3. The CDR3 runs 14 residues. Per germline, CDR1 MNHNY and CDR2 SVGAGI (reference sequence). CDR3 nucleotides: TGTGCCAGCAGTTACGGGGGGGAAACCTACGAGCAGTACTTC. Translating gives CASSYGGETYEQYF.

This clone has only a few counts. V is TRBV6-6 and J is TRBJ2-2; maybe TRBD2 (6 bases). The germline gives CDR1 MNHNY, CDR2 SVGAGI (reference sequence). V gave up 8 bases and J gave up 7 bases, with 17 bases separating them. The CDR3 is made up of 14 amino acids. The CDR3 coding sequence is TGTGCCAGCGCCGCGGGATTATACAGCGGGGAGCTGTTTTTT. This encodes CASAAGLYSGELFF.

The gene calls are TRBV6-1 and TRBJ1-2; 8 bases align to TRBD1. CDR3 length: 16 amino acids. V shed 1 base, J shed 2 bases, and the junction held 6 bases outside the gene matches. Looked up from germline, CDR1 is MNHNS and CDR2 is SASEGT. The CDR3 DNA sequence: TGTGCCAGCAGTGAAGAGGACAGGGTGGGAAACTATGGCTACACCTTC. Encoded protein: CASSEEDRVGNYGYTF.

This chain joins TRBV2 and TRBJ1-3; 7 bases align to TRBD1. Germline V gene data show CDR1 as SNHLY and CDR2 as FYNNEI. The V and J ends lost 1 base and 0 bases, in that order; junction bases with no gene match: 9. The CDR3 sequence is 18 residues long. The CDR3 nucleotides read TGTGCCAGCAGTGAAGTAAGGGGGCAGATGATCTCTGGAAACACCATATATTTT. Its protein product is CASSEVRGQMISGNTIYF.

The CDR3 is CASSARGSSYNSPLHF. CDR3 bases: TGTGCCAGCAGTGCCAGGGGAAGCTCCTATAATTCACCCCTCCACTTT. The chain combines TRBV3-1 (or the pseudogene TRBV3-2) with TRBJ1-6; D might be TRBD1 (6 bases). The germline gives CDR1 LGHDT, CDR2 YNNKEL (reference sequence). This CDR3 has 16 residues. The V end was cut by 6 bases, the J end by 0 bases, with 12 bases between.

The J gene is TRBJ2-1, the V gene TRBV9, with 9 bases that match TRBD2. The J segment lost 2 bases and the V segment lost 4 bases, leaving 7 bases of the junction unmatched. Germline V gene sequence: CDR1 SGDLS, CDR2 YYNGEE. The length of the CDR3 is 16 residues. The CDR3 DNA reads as TGTGCCAGCAGCTCAAGCGGGAGGCCCACCTACAATGAGCAGTTCTTC. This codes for CASSSSGRPTYNEQFF.

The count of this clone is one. The CDR3 loop is CASSPGLAGGFFYEQYF. CDR3 in DNA: TGTGCCAGCAGTCCCGGACTAGCGGGAGGCTTCTTCTACGAGCAGTACTTC. The chain couples TRBV27 to TRBJ2-7; 14 positions agree with TRBD2. CDR1 is MNHEY and CDR2 is SMNVEV in the germline V gene (reference sequence). The length of the CDR3 is 17 residues. V lost 5 bases to trimming and J lost 3 bases; unmatched junction nucleotides: 9.

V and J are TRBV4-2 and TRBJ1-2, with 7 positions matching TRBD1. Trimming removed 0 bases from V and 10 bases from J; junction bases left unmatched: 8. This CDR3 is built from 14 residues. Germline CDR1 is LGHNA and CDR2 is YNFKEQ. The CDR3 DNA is TGTGCCAGCAGCCAAGAAAGGGACAGCACATACTACACCTTC. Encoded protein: CASSQERDSTYYTF.

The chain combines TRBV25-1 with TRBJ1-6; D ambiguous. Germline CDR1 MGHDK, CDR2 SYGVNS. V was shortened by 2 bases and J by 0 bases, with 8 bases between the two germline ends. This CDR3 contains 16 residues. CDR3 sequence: CASSETDRSYNSPLHF. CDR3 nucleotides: TGTGCCAGCAGTGAAACAGATCGCTCCTATAATTCACCCCTCCACTTT.

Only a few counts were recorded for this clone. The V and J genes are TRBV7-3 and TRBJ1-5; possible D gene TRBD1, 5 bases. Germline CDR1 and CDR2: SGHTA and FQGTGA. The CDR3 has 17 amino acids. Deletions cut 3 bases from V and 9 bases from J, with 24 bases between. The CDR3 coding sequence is TGTGCCAGCAGCTTTGCTCCTGAGGGGTGCGGGATTAGGCCCCAGCATTTT. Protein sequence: CASSFAPEGCGIRPQHF.

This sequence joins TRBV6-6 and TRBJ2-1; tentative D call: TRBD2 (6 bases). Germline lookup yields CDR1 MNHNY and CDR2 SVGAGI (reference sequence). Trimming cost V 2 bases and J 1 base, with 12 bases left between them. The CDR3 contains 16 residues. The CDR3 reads CASSYGGSLSYNEQFF. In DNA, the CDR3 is TGTGCCAGCAGTTACGGAGGGTCATTATCCTACAATGAGCAGTTCTTC.

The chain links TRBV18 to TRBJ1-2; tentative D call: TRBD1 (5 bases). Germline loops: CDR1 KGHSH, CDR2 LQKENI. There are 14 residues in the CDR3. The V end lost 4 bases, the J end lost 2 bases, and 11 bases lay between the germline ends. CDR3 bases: TGTGCCAGCTCACGTGCTGGACAAAACTATGGCTACACCTTC. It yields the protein CASSRAGQNYGYTF.

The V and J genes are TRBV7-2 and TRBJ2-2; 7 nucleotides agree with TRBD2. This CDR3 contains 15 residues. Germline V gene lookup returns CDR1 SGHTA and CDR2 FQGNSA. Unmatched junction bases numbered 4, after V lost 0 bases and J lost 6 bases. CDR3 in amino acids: CASSLARLAAGELFF. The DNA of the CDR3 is TGTGCCAGCAGCTTAGCGCGGCTAGCGGCCGGGGAGCTGTTTTTT.

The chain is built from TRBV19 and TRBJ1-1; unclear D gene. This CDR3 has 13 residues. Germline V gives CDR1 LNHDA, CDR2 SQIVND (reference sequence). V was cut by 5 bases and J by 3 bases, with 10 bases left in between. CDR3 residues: CASSEGWDTEAFF. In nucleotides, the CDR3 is TGTGCCAGTAGTGAGGGATGGGACACTGAAGCTTTCTTT.

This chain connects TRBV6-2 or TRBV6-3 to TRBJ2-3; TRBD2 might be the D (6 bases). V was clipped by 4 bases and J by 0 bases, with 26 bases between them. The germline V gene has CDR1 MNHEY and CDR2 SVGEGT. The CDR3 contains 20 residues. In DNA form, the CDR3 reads TGTGCCAGCAGTTCAGCGCGGAGCCGGGATAGCGGTTCTAGCACAGATACGCAGTATTTT. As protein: CASSSARSRDSGSSTDTQYF.

For the CDR3, the DNA is TGTGCCACCAGTCTGGGACAGGGCACACGGCAGTTCTTC. This gives the protein CATSLGQGTRQFF. V and J are TRBV24-1 and TRBJ2-1; 9 bases match TRBD1. CDR3 size: 13 residues. Germline assignment: CDR1 KGHDR and CDR2 SFDVKD. The ends lost 6 bases at V and 12 bases at J; junction bases unmatched: 8.

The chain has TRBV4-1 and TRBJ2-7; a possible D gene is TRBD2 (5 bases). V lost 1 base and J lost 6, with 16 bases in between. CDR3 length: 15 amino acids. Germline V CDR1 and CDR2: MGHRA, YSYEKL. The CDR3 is CASSQVARTPLEQYF. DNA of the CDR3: TGCGCCAGCAGCCAAGTGGCTCGGACTCCGCTCGAGCAGTACTTC.

Written as DNA, the CDR3 is TGTGCCAGCAGCTTTGGTGCGAATACCAATGAAAAACTGTTTTTT. This sequence encodes CASSFGANTNEKLFF. This chain connects TRBV7-9 to TRBJ1-4; no definite D call. The CDR3 sequence is 15 residues long. From germline, CDR1 is SEHNR and CDR2 FQNEAQ (reference sequence). The V end lost 3 bases, the J end lost 5 bases, and 13 bases lay between the germline ends.

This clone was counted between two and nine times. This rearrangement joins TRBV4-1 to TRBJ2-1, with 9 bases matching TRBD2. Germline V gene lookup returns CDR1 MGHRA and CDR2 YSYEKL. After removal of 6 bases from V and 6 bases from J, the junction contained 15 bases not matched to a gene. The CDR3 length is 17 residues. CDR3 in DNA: TGCGCCAGCAGAGATTTAGCGGGAGCAGGGGGTTCCAATGAGCAGTTCTTC. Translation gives CASRDLAGAGGSNEQFF.

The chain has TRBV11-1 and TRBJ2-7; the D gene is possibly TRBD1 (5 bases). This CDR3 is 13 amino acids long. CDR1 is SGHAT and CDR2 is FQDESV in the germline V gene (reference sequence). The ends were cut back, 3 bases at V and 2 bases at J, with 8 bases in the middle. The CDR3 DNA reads TGTGCCAGCAGCTTGGACATTACCTACGAGCAGTACTTC. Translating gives CASSLDITYEQYF.

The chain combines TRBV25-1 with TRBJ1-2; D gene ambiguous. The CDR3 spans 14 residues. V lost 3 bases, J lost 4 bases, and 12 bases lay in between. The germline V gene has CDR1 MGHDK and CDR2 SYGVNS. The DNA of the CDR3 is TGTGCCAGCAGTGATGAGGGTATAGGCTATGGCTACACCTTC. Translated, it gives CASSDEGIGYGYTF.